The 21 T cell receptor beta chains below were found in one sample sequenced in a study of blood T cells in healthy people across ages. It was with a sample-barcoded 5' primer and a J-beta primer mix that a second PCR of about 7 to 12 cycles was run. One entry per CDR3 protein, called by TCRdb with MiXCR from the 5' RACE reads. This sample carries about 1.6 million distinct CDR3 sequences, 30% to 35% of them seen once, and the ten largest clones take around 11%. Sequenced sample: blood. These receptors all stem from a woman aged 25 to 39 in good health.

The genes are TRBV29-1 and TRBJ1-2; D gene uncertain. The CDR3 spans 14 residues. Looked up from germline, CDR1 is SQVTM and CDR2 is ANQGSEA. Trimming left V 4 bases short and J 6 bases short, with 18 bases between. Here the CDR3 DNA reads TGCAGCGTTGTGTTGGGCCACAGCGGACATGGCTACACCTTC. This encodes CSVVLGHSGHGYTF.

Comment on this clonotype: A read error may produce the germline difference seen at one junction end. The chain couples TRBV28 to TRBJ2-3; possibly TRBD2 for D (5 bases). The CDR3 runs 15 residues. The germline V gene has CDR1 MDHEN and CDR2 SYDVKM. This chain's CDR3 is CANSLSLGRTDTQYF. In DNA, the CDR3 is TGTGCCAACAGTTTAAGTCTAGGGAGAACAGATACGCAGTATTTT.

This chain uses TRBV20-1 with TRBJ1-6; 7 nucleotides match TRBD1. From germline, CDR1 is DFQATT and CDR2 SNEGSKA (reference sequence). The V and J ends lost 1 base and 6 bases, in that order; junction bases with no gene match: 6. The CDR3 has 15 residues. CDR3: CSARGRTGSNSPLHF. The DNA of the CDR3 is TGCAGTGCTAGAGGTCGGACAGGTTCTAATTCACCCCTCCACTTT.

The chain is built from TRBV7-8 and TRBJ2-2, with no clear D. The CDR3 length is 14 residues. V was clipped by 3 bases and J by 6 bases, with 11 bases between them. The V gene's germline CDR1 is SGHVS and CDR2 FQNEAQ. CDR3 DNA sequence: TGTGCCAGCAGCTTCCCTCCAGCCGCCGGGGAGCTGTTTTTT. This gives the protein CASSFPPAAGELFF.

This chain uses TRBV7-9 with TRBJ1-4; D is unresolved. Per germline, CDR1 SEHNR and CDR2 FQNEAQ (reference sequence). V was cut by 1 base and J by 5 bases, with 11 bases left in between. The CDR3 runs 15 residues. The CDR3 protein is CASSLEAGGNEKLFF. Here the CDR3 DNA reads TGTGCCAGCAGCTTAGAGGCAGGTGGAAATGAAAAACTGTTTTTT.

The sample holds a few counts of this clonotype. The chain carries TRBV27 and TRBJ2-5; 8 nucleotides agree with TRBD2. Looked up from germline, CDR1 is MNHEY and CDR2 is SMNVEV (reference sequence). With V trimmed by 0 bases and J by 4 bases, 7 bases remained unmatched. The CDR3 has 16 residues. The CDR3: CASSLSREGLGETQYF. Written as DNA, the CDR3 is TGTGCCAGCAGTTTATCCCGGGAGGGTTTAGGAGAGACCCAGTACTTC.

The chain links TRBV2 to TRBJ1-5; D is ambiguous. CDR1 is SNHLY, CDR2 FYNNEI, per germline. Trimming stripped 2 bases from V and 2 bases from J, with 10 bases between. The CDR3 is 15 amino acids. CDR3: CASSERVQGNQPQHF. The CDR3 bases are TGTGCCAGCAGTGAAAGAGTGCAGGGCAATCAGCCCCAGCATTTT.

This clonotype has a count of ten or more. This chain links TRBV20-1 with TRBJ2-5, with D unclear. Germline values: CDR1 DFQATT, CDR2 SNEGSKA (reference sequence). The CDR3 totals 13 residues. Trimming removed 2 bases from V and 0 bases from J, with 7 bases in between. CDR3 protein: CSARPGYQETQYF. The CDR3 DNA is TGCAGTGCTAGACCCGGGTACCAAGAGACCCAGTACTTC.

As DNA, the CDR3 is TGTGCCAGCAGCGTACAGGGGGCGTCGGGCTATGGCTACACCTTC. It is translated as CASSVQGASGYGYTF. The chain combines TRBV7-2 with TRBJ1-2, with 9 bases that match TRBD1. V lost 5 bases to trimming and J lost 4 bases; unmatched junction nucleotides: 8. The V gene's germline CDR1 is SGHTA and CDR2 FQGNSA. The CDR3 extends over 15 amino acids.

As regards this clonotype: A much bigger clone sits one base away, suggesting this may be a read error. This chain uses TRBV20-1 with TRBJ2-5, with D tentatively TRBD2 (6 bases). The tail of the sequence fits TRBJ2-1 better, so the J call may be wrong. The CDR3 totals 15 residues. Germline values: CDR1 DFQATT, CDR2 SNEGSKA (reference sequence). CDR3 region: CSARGGLAVQETQFF. DNA of the CDR3: TGCAGTGCTAGGGGCGGTTTAGCGGTACAAGAGACCCAGTTCTTC.

This clonotype was counted between two and nine times. The chain links TRBV5-4 to TRBJ1-2; 7 bases line up with TRBD1. With V trimmed by 4 bases and J by 4 bases, 7 bases remained unmatched. Germline assignment: CDR1 SGHNT and CDR2 YYREEE (reference sequence). The CDR3 loop spans 14 amino acids. The DNA of the CDR3 is TGTGCCAGCAGCGTGGGACAGACGATCTATGGCTACACCTTC. Translation: CASSVGQTIYGYTF.

The chain couples TRBV4-2 to TRBJ2-1; TRBD2 is a possible D gene (5 bases). Germline V CDR1 and CDR2: LGHNA, YNFKEQ. Trimming removed 0 bases from V and 6 bases from J, with 18 bases in between. This CDR3 comprises 17 residues. In DNA, the CDR3 is TGTGCCAGCAGCCAAGATATTAGCGACTATGAGGCCAATGAGCAGTTCTTC. Protein sequence: CASSQDISDYEANEQFF.

J is TRBJ1-4 and V is TRBV10-3; D gene unclear. The CDR3 runs to 15 residues. Deletions cut 5 bases from V and 0 bases from J, with 10 bases between. The germline gives CDR1 ENHRY, CDR2 SYGVKD. The CDR3 DNA sequence: TGTGCCATCAGTCGCCAGCTCTCAACTAATGAAAAACTGTTTTTT. Protein: CAISRQLSTNEKLFF.

In its sample, this clonotype was seen a few times. The chain employs TRBV6-6 and TRBJ2-5, with D possibly TRBD2 on 5 matching bases. Germline lookup yields CDR1 MNHNY and CDR2 SVGAGI (reference sequence). This CDR3 has 13 amino acids. V was shortened by 6 bases and J by 2 bases, with 10 bases between the two germline ends. CDR3 DNA: TGTGCCAGCAGGGCGCTAGCACAAGAGACCCAGTACTTC. Protein product: CASRALAQETQYF.

In DNA form, the CDR3 reads TGCGCCAGCAGCCCGACAGGGGAGGGCTATGGCTACACCTTC. Amino acid sequence: CASSPTGEGYGYTF. The V and J genes are TRBV5-1 and TRBJ1-2; 8 bases align to TRBD1. The CDR3 length is 14 residues. J was trimmed by 4 bases and V by 4 bases; bases with no gene match: 6. From germline, CDR1 is SGHRS and CDR2 YFSETQ. The whole variable domain, remainder taken from reference TRBV5-1 and TRBJ1-2, is KAGVTQTPRYLIKTRGQQVTLSCSPISGHRSVSWYQQTPGQGLQFLFEYFSETQRNKGNFPGRFSGRQFSNSRSEMNVSTLELGDSALYLCASSPTGEGYGYTFGSGTRLTVV.

V gene TRBV10-3 combines with J gene TRBJ2-6, with 7 bases lining up with TRBD2. The CDR3 spans 17 residues. V lost 8 bases to trimming and J lost 2 bases; unmatched junction nucleotides: 12. Germline V gene data show CDR1 as ENHRY and CDR2 as SYGVKD. The CDR3 DNA is TGTGCCATCGGGAGGGCGCAGGCACCAGCTGGGGCCAACGTCCTGACTTTC. It encodes CAIGRAQAPAGANVLTF.

The rearrangement links TRBV2 to TRBJ2-7; TRBD2 aligns across 12 bases. Unmatched junction bases numbered 9, after V lost 6 bases and J lost 3 bases. This CDR3 is 16 amino acids long. Germline lookup yields CDR1 SNHLY and CDR2 FYNNEI. CDR3 sequence: CASRETSGGSGYEQYF. CDR3 nucleotide sequence: TGTGCCAGCAGGGAAACTAGCGGGGGGAGCGGCTACGAGCAGTACTTC.

This clonotype was picked up one time. The chain is built from TRBV24-1 and TRBJ2-2; D is ambiguous. Per germline, CDR1 KGHDR and CDR2 SFDVKD. There are 15 residues in the CDR3. Trimming took 3 bases from V and 6 from J, leaving 13 bases between them. CDR3 nucleotide sequence: TGTGCCACCAGTGATGGTCTTTGGGGTTCCGGGGAGCTGTTTTTT. Encoded protein: CATSDGLWGSGELFF.

This clonotype was observed many times. J is TRBJ2-6 and V is TRBV12-3 or TRBV12-4; 7 bases agree with TRBD1. J lost 0 bases, V lost 5 bases, and 7 bases had no gene match. This CDR3 has 17 amino acids. CDR3 region: CASSGDSRASGANVLTF. CDR3 sequence (DNA): TGTGCCAGCAGTGGGGACAGCAGGGCCTCTGGGGCCAACGTCCTGACTTTC.

This clonotype was observed a handful of times. This sequence joins TRBV6-6 and TRBJ1-2; 7 bases map to TRBD1. Germline trimming cut 4 bases from V and 8 bases from J; bases unmatched to any gene: 10. The CDR3 has 14 amino acids. Germline V gene lookup returns CDR1 MNHNY and CDR2 SVGAGI (reference sequence). The CDR3 DNA is TGTGCCAGCAGTTCTATGACAGGGCCGGGGGGCTACACCTTC. This gives the protein CASSSMTGPGGYTF.

The rearrangement links TRBV5-1 to TRBJ2-3, with 7 bases that match TRBD1. CDR3 length: 15 residues. The germline V gene has CDR1 SGHRS and CDR2 YFSETQ. With V trimmed by 4 bases and J by 6 bases, 11 bases remained unmatched. The CDR3 region has the DNA TGCGCCAGCAGCCGACAGGGACCTAGTGGGGATACGCAGTATTTT. As protein: CASSRQGPSGDTQYF.